The clone carrying this T cell receptor beta chain has just a few counts. Each CDR3 protein gets one entry after TCRdb re-called the 5' RACE reads with MiXCR. The sample lists a few hundred thousand distinct CDR3 sequences, around a sixth seen once, with roughly 17% in the top ten. From germline, CDR1 is SGHAT and CDR2 FQDESV (reference sequence). CDR3 length equals 14 residues. Trimming removed 1 base from V and 8 bases from J, with 12 bases in between. The entry originates in a study of T cells after yellow fever vaccination. V and J are TRBV11-1 and TRBJ2-1, with D possibly being TRBD1 or TRBD2 (6 bases each). The source material was PBMCs, sampled around 5 days after the first yellow fever vaccination. The origin of this receptor is a man aged 18 to 35 who received the YFV17D yellow fever vaccine. CDR3 DNA: TGTGCCAGCAGCTTAGTACTAGCAGGGGATGAGCAGTTCTTC. Translation gives CASSLVLAGDEQFF.